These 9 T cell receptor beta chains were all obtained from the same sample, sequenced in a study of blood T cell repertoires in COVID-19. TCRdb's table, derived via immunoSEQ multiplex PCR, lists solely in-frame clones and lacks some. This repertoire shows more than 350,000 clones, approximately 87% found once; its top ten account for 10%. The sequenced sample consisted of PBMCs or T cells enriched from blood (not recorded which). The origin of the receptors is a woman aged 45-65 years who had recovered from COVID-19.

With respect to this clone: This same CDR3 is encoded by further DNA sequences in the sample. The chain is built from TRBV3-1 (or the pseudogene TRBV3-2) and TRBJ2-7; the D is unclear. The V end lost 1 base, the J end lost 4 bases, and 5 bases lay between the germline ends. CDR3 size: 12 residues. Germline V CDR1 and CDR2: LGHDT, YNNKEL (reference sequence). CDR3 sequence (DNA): TGTGCCAGCAGCCAAGGTCCGTACGAGCAGTACTTC. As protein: CASSQGPYEQYF.

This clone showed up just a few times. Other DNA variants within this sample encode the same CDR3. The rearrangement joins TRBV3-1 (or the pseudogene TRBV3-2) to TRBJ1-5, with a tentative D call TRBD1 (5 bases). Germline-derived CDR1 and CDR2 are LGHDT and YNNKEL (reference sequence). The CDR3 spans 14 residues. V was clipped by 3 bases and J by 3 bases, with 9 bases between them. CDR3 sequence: CASSQQGLNQPQHF. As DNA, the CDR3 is TGTGCCAGCAGCCAGCAGGGCCTCAATCAGCCCCAGCATTTT.

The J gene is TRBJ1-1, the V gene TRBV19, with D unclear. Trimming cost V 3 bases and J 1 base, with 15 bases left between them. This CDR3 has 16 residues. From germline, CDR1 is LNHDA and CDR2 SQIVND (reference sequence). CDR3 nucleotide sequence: TGTGCCAGTAGTATTTGGACGGGAACGGGGAACACTGAAGCTTTCTTT. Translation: CASSIWTGTGNTEAFF.

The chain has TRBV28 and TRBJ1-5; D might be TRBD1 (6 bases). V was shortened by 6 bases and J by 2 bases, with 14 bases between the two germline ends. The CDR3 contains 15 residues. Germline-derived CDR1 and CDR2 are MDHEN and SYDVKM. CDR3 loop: CASSQNRVGNQPQHF. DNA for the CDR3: TGTGCCAGCAGCCAAAACAGGGTCGGCAATCAGCCCCAGCATTTT.

The CDR3 DNA reads as TGCGCCAGCAGCCCCCGTTCCTCGTTCGGTGAGACCCAGTACTTC. Translated: CASSPRSSFGETQYF. This chain connects TRBV4-1 to TRBJ2-5; D gene uncertain. The germline V and J ends were trimmed by 4 bases and 5 bases, with 17 bases remaining between them. The CDR3 is 15 residues long. Germline-derived CDR1 and CDR2 are MGHRA and YSYEKL.

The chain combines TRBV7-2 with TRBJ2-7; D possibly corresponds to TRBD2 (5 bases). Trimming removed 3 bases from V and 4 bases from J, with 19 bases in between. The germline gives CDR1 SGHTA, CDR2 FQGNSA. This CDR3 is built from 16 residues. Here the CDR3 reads CASSFLPGPGGYEQYF. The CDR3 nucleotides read TGTGCCAGCAGCTTCCTACCGGGCCCCGGCGGGTACGAGCAGTACTTC.

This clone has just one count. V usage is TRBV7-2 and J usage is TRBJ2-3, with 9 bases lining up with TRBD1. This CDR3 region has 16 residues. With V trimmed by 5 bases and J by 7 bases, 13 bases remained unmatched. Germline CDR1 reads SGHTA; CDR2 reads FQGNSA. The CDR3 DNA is TGTGCCAGCAGCATTCCGGGACAGGGTTACATAAATACGCAGTATTTT. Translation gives CASSIPGQGYINTQYF. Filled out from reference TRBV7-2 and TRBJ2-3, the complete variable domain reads GAGVSQSPSNKVTEKGKDVELRCDPISGHTALYWYRQSLGQGLEFLIYFQGNSAPDKSGLPSDRFSAERTGGSVSTLTIQRTQQEDSAVYLCASSIPGQGYINTQYFGPGTRLTVL.

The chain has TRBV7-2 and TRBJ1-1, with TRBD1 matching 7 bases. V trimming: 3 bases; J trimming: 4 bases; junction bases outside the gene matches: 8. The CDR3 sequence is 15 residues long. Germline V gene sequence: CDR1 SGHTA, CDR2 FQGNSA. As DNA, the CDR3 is TGTGCCAGCAGCTTCTCTTCGACAGGGCGCACTGAAGCTTTCTTT. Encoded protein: CASSFSSTGRTEAFF.

As DNA, the CDR3 is TGCGCCAGCAGCATAATGACGGCAGTCGGGGATGGCTACACCTTC. It yields the protein CASSIMTAVGDGYTF. The chain carries TRBV5-1 and TRBJ1-2, with D unresolved. From germline, CDR1 is SGHRS and CDR2 YFSETQ. CDR3 size: 15 residues. V lost 4 bases and J 6 bases, leaving 19 bases between the germline ends.